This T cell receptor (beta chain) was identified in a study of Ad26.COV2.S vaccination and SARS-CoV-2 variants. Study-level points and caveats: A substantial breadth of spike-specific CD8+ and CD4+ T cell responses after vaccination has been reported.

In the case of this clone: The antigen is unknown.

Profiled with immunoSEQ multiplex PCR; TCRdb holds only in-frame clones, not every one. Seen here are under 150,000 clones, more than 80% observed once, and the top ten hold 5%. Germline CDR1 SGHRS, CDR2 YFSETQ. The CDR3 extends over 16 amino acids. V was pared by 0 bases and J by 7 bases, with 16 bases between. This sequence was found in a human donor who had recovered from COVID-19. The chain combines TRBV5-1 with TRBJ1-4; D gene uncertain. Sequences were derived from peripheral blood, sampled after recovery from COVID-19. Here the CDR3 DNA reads TGCGCCAGCAGCTTGGCGTTGAGGGTATCTTCTGAAAAACTGTTTTTT. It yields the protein CASSLALRVSSEKLFF.